There are a few counts of the clone carrying this T cell receptor beta chain. The antigen remains undetermined. Looked up from germline, CDR1 is GTSNPN and CDR2 is SVGIG (reference sequence). Trimming pared 7 bases from V and 5 bases from J, leaving 14 bases between. The CDR3 runs to 13 residues. These data belong to a study of Ad26.COV2.S vaccination and SARS-CoV-2 variants. Study context: By the intramuscular route, Ad26.COV2.S was given once, or twice 56 days apart.

TCRdb keeps only in-frame clones here, not all; method: immunoSEQ multiplex PCR. The sample holds around 350,000 clones, 70% to 90% seen once. Regarding treatment: about 20 received Ad26.COV2.S at low or high dose, single or two shots; about 5 received placebo; per-sample allocation not given. Sample collection was performed on day 63 after the first vaccine or placebo injection. The study's findings and limits: Substantial response breadth was reportedly seen for spike-specific CD8+ and CD4+ T cells after vaccination. Non-spike TCR breadth did not differ much between vaccine and placebo recipients.

The chain employs TRBV30 and TRBJ1-4; tentatively, D is TRBD1 (5 bases). This TCR was recovered from a person between 18 and 65 years old who received the Ad26.COV2.S COVID-19 vaccine or a placebo. Sequences were derived from peripheral blood, sampled in a trial of Ad26.COV2.S vaccine versus placebo. The CDR3: CAFSPGLNEKLFF. The CDR3 nucleotides read TGTGCCTTTTCCCCGGGGCTAAATGAAAAACTGTTTTTT.